These 28 T cell receptor beta chains were sequenced from one sample in a study of T cell changes during pregnancy in multiple sclerosis. Repertoires were generated with immunoSEQ multiplex PCR, while TCRdb's copy carries only in-frame clones and drops some. The sample gives over 75,000 clones, roughly 92% of which show up once; more than 2.5% is in the top ten. The starting material was peripheral blood, obtained in the first trimester of pregnancy. These receptors were obtained from a female donor with multiple sclerosis, enrolled in a pregnancy study.

The sample holds one count of this clone. V is TRBV11-3 and J is TRBJ2-3; 9 nucleotides align to TRBD2. The V segment lost 8 bases and the J segment 5 bases; nucleotides outside the gene matches: 5. The CDR3 spans 13 residues. Germline V CDR1 and CDR2: SGHNT, YENEEA. This CDR3 reads CASEREAGDTQYF. In nucleotides, the CDR3 is TGTGCCAGCGAGCGGGAGGCTGGAGATACGCAGTATTTT.

This clone was found a few times. The chain has TRBV2 and TRBJ1-1; tentatively, D is TRBD1 (5 bases). The CDR3 contains 15 residues. In germline, CDR1 is SNHLY, CDR2 FYNNEI. The V gene lost 10 bases and the J gene lost 0 bases, with 18 bases spanning the gap. The CDR3 DNA is TGTGCCACCGCCTCGGGGGTTAGGGTGAACACTGAAGCTTTCTTT. It is translated as CATASGVRVNTEAFF.

The table lists this clone with a count of one. The CDR3 coding sequence is TGTGCCAGCAGCGTAGCTGCGGGAGGGTCCGGGGAGCTGTTTTTT. This translates into CASSVAAGGSGELFF. This chain uses TRBV9 with TRBJ2-2; the match to TRBD2 covers 9 bases. Losses at the gene ends were 0 bases for V and 6 bases for J; bases not matched to a gene: 3. The CDR3 consists of 15 residues. Germline CDR1 SGDLS, CDR2 YYNGEE.

CDR3 in amino acids: CASSLYGHLNTEAFF. The CDR3 region has the DNA TGTGCCAGCAGCTTATACGGACACCTGAACACTGAAGCTTTCTTT. The rearrangement uses TRBV7-2 and TRBJ1-1, with D possibly matching TRBD1 (5 bases). Germline V gene sequence: CDR1 SGHTA, CDR2 FQGNSA. The length of the CDR3 is 15 residues. V lost 2 bases and J 0 bases, leaving 10 bases between the germline ends.

The chain recombines TRBV5-1 with TRBJ2-7; D might be TRBD1 (6 bases). The ends were cut back, 3 bases at V and 0 bases at J, with 10 bases in the middle. The CDR3 has 14 residues. Germline CDR1 reads SGHRS; CDR2 reads YFSETQ. DNA of the CDR3: TGCGCCAGCAGCTCCAGGGGAAGCTCCTACGAGCAGTACTTC. Its translation: CASSSRGSSYEQYF.

This clone was counted once. The chain is built from TRBV2 and TRBJ2-5; D not resolved. Judging by the DNA end, TRBJ2-7 fits better; the J call may be wrong. Germline CDR1 is SNHLY and CDR2 is FYNNEI. CDR3 length equals 11 residues. CDR3 nucleotides: TGTGCCAGTACCACCTTAGCCGAGCAGTACTTC. Translated, it gives CASTTLAEQYF.

This chain connects TRBV6-6 to TRBJ2-6, with D unclear. Trimming removed 6 bases from V and 0 bases from J, with 9 bases in between. This CDR3 is 15 amino acids long. Germline CDR1 is MNHNY and CDR2 is SVGAGI (reference sequence). This CDR3 is CASSPQASGANVLTF. CDR3 nucleotides: TGTGCCAGCAGCCCCCAGGCCTCTGGGGCCAACGTCCTGACTTTC.

This chain links TRBV4-3 with TRBJ2-2, with D tentatively TRBD1 (5 bases). CDR1 is LGHNA, CDR2 YSLEER, per germline. Trimming removed 7 bases from V and 0 bases from J, with 21 bases in between. The CDR3 runs to 18 residues. CDR3 region: CASTPRQWPDANTGELFF. CDR3 in DNA: TGCGCCAGCACCCCTCGACAGTGGCCTGACGCGAACACCGGGGAGCTGTTTTTT.

The chain carries TRBV7-2 and TRBJ1-5, with D perhaps TRBD1 (6 bases). Germline CDR1 and CDR2: SGHTA and FQGNSA. Trimming pared 6 bases from V and 3 bases from J, leaving 9 bases between. This CDR3 region has 13 residues. CDR3 in DNA: TGTGCCAGCAGTGGACAGATCAATCAGCCCCAGCATTTT. Translated, it gives CASSGQINQPQHF.

The table lists this clone with a count of one. The chain couples TRBV28 to TRBJ2-1; TRBD2 matches 7 bases. Germline CDR1 and CDR2: MDHEN and SYDVKM. The CDR3 has 14 residues. The ends lost 3 bases at V and 9 bases at J; junction bases unmatched: 8. The CDR3 DNA reads TGTGCCAGCAGTTTGGTGGGAGGGAACGCTGAGCAGTTCTTC. Its protein product is CASSLVGGNAEQFF. The whole variable domain, filled in from reference TRBV28 and TRBJ2-1, reads DVKVTQSSRYLVKRTGEKVFLECVQDMDHENMFWYRQDPGLGLRLIYFSYDVKMKEKGDIPEGYSVSREKKERFSLILESASTNQTSMYLCASSLVGGNAEQFFGPGTRLTVL.

The V call is TRBV28, the J call TRBJ1-2, with D tentatively TRBD1 (5 bases). Germline-derived CDR1 and CDR2 are MDHEN and SYDVKM. The length of the CDR3 is 15 residues. V was pared by 2 bases and J by 4 bases, with 14 bases between. CDR3 region: CASSLGRAAGYGYTF. CDR3 nucleotides: TGTGCCAGCAGTTTAGGCAGGGCCGCTGGCTATGGCTACACCTTC.

This clone was seen just once. V gene TRBV15 combines with J gene TRBJ1-5; TRBD1 agrees at 8 bases. The CDR3 loop spans 16 amino acids. The V gene end was trimmed by 5 bases and the J gene end by 6 bases; junction bases not matched to a gene: 12. Per the germline V gene, CDR1 is LNHNV and CDR2 is YYDKDF (reference sequence). CDR3 loop: CATSQPLGRGPQPQHF. For the CDR3, the DNA is TGTGCCACCAGCCAACCTCTGGGCAGGGGGCCTCAGCCCCAGCATTTT.

The CDR3, as DNA: TGTGCCAGCAGCCCCGCCGGGAGGGGCGAGCAGTACTTC. Translation gives CASSPAGRGEQYF. The V call is TRBV7-2, the J call TRBJ2-7; 8 positions match TRBD2. The CDR3 covers 13 residues. V lost 5 bases, J lost 6 bases, and 6 bases stayed unmatched. Germline-derived CDR1 and CDR2 are SGHTA and FQGNSA.

The chain couples TRBV9 to TRBJ2-3; 11 bases are a match to TRBD2. Germline V CDR1 and CDR2: SGDLS, YYNGEE. V was clipped by 4 bases and J by 3 bases; unmatched bases: 4. This CDR3 is built from 15 residues. CDR3: CASSPVAGGTDTQYF. DNA for the CDR3: TGTGCCAGCAGCCCTGTAGCGGGAGGGACAGATACGCAGTATTTT.

The chain joins TRBV11-2 to TRBJ1-1, with D possibly TRBD1 on 5 matching bases. The germline V gene has CDR1 SGHAT and CDR2 FQNNGV. CDR3 length: 13 amino acids. Deletions cut 5 bases from V and 3 bases from J, with 10 bases between. The CDR3 coding sequence is TGTGCCAGCAGCGCCGACAGCTACACTGAAGCTTTCTTT. It yields the protein CASSADSYTEAFF.

The sample holds one count of this clone. The V gene is TRBV5-1, the J gene TRBJ2-2; 15 bases map to TRBD2. CDR3 length: 16 residues. Germline values: CDR1 SGHRS, CDR2 YFSETQ. Trimming took 3 bases from V and 7 from J; bases not matched to a gene: 4. The chain's CDR3 is CASSWTSGRAVGELFF. The DNA for the CDR3 is TGCGCCAGCAGCTGGACTAGCGGGAGGGCCGTCGGGGAGCTGTTTTTT.

The chain joins TRBV9 to TRBJ1-2; possibly TRBD1 for D (6 bases). With 4 bases removed from V and 4 bases from J, the gap between germline ends came to 8 bases. Per the germline V gene, CDR1 is SGDLS and CDR2 is YYNGEE. There are 12 residues in the CDR3. CDR3 nucleotide sequence: TGTGCCAGCAGCAGACAGGCCTATGGCTACACCTTC. It encodes CASSRQAYGYTF.

The rearrangement links TRBV19 to TRBJ2-7; 12 nucleotides line up with TRBD2. V was clipped by 5 bases and J by 4 bases; unmatched bases: 3. Germline loops: CDR1 LNHDA, CDR2 SQIVND (reference sequence). The CDR3 covers 14 residues. The CDR3 reads CASSRLAGGYEQYF. In nucleotides, the CDR3 is TGTGCCAGTAGTCGGCTAGCGGGAGGGTACGAGCAGTACTTC.

The genes are TRBV28 and TRBJ2-1, with 12 nucleotides matching TRBD2. Germline CDR1 MDHEN, CDR2 SYDVKM. V shed 3 bases, J shed 10 bases, and the junction held 7 bases outside the gene matches. The CDR3 is made up of 15 amino acids. The CDR3 spells CASSFLASGRDEQFF. CDR3 DNA: TGTGCCAGCAGTTTTTTGGCTAGCGGGAGGGACGAGCAGTTCTTC.

The J gene is TRBJ2-1, the V gene TRBV11-2; D uncertain. The CDR3 totals 12 residues. CDR1 is SGHAT and CDR2 is FQNNGV in the germline V gene. The V and J ends lost 2 bases and 6 bases respectively, with 5 bases between them. The CDR3, as DNA: TGTGCCAGCAGCTTATTGAGCAATGAGCAGTTCTTC. This encodes CASSLLSNEQFF.

The table lists this clone with a count of one. This chain connects TRBV6-5 to TRBJ2-7; D may be TRBD2 (5 bases). This CDR3 contains 14 residues. Germline CDR1 is MNHEY and CDR2 is SVGAGI. The V end lost 5 bases, the J end lost 3 bases, and 14 bases lay between the germline ends. CDR3: CASSLGSGLYEQYF. The CDR3 nucleotides read TGTGCCAGCAGTCTTGGCTCAGGACTCTACGAGCAGTACTTC.

Remarks on this clone: Without the conserved terminal phenylalanine or tryptophan, this CDR3 likely stems from a read error. It is unclear where the CDR3 begins or ends on the DNA, so no DNA is shown, and the CDR3 is as TCRdb lists it. The chain recombines TRBV6-1 with TRBJ1-3; the DNA was not used to check the table's D call, TRBD1. Germline assignment: CDR1 MNHNS and CDR2 SASEGT. The CDR3 has 13 amino acids, counting both end residues. The CDR3 loop reads CASSDRSQGPKGI.

This chain joins TRBV28 and TRBJ1-5; 7 bases fit TRBD1. Per germline, CDR1 MDHEN and CDR2 SYDVKM. The CDR3 length is 17 residues. Germline trimming cut 6 bases from V and 2 bases from J; bases unmatched to any gene: 13. The chain's CDR3 is CASSLFLIGQGNQPQHF. The CDR3 DNA reads TGTGCCAGCAGCCTATTTTTAATTGGACAGGGCAATCAGCCCCAGCATTTT.

The chain is built from TRBV4-2 and TRBJ1-2; the D is unclear. V lost 0 bases and J 0 bases, leaving 8 bases between the germline ends. The CDR3 runs 15 residues. Germline V gene sequence: CDR1 LGHNA, CDR2 YNFKEQ. CDR3 sequence: CASSQDPQSNYGYTF. In DNA form, the CDR3 reads TGTGCCAGCAGCCAAGATCCTCAGTCTAACTATGGCTACACCTTC.

V is TRBV28 and J is TRBJ2-5, with D possibly TRBD2 on 6 matching bases. The CDR3 totals 15 residues. V dropped 6 bases and J dropped 4 bases, with 18 bases sitting between them. Germline lookup yields CDR1 MDHEN and CDR2 SYDVKM. In DNA, the CDR3 is TGTGCCAGCAGCCCATCCGGCGGGATTCCAGAGACCCAGTACTTC. Its protein product is CASSPSGGIPETQYF.

The rearrangement links TRBV7-2 to TRBJ2-7; 9 bases line up with TRBD2. CDR1 SGHTA and CDR2 FQGNSA come from the germline V gene. This CDR3 is 17 amino acids long. V dropped 2 bases and J dropped 3; count of bases not matched to a gene: 11. CDR3 DNA sequence: TGTGCCAGCAGCTTAATGGCTCTAGCGGGACTCATCTACGAGCAGTACTTC. It yields the protein CASSLMALAGLIYEQYF. Based on the CDR3 plus reference TRBV7-2 and TRBJ2-7, the full variable domain is GAGVSQSPSNKVTEKGKDVELRCDPISGHTALYWYRQSLGQGLEFLIYFQGNSAPDKSGLPSDRFSAERTGGSVSTLTIQRTQQEDSAVYLCASSLMALAGLIYEQYFGPGTRLTVT.

The table lists this clone with a count of one. This chain uses TRBV30 with TRBJ1-2; 8 bases match TRBD1. Germline V gene data show CDR1 as GTSNPN and CDR2 as SVGIG (reference sequence). J was trimmed by 4 bases and V by 3 bases; bases with no gene match: 10. The CDR3 has 15 amino acids. CDR3 loop: CAWREGTGHSYGYTF. The DNA for the CDR3 is TGTGCCTGGAGAGAAGGGACAGGCCATAGCTATGGCTACACCTTC.

The chain recombines TRBV29-1 with TRBJ2-1; D perhaps matches TRBD1 (6 bases). The germline gives CDR1 SQVTM, CDR2 ANQGSEA. The CDR3 loop spans 12 amino acids. Trimming removed 6 bases at V and 3 bases at J, with 9 bases between. This CDR3 reads CSVVRGYNEQFF. DNA for the CDR3: TGCAGCGTCGTCAGGGGCTACAATGAGCAGTTCTTC.